The TCR beta chain under discussion was sequenced for a study of Ad26.COV2.S vaccination and SARS-CoV-2 variants. The CDR3 spans 18 residues. CDR1 and CDR2 (germline): SNHLY, FYNNEI. The trim removed 2 bases at V and 5 bases at J, leaving 17 bases unmatched. The treatment: around 19 received Ad26.COV2.S at low or high dose, single or two shots; about 5 received placebo; per-sample allocation not given. Sample collection was performed on day 63 after the first vaccine or placebo injection. Measured with immunoSEQ multiplex PCR; TCRdb has only the in-frame clones, and not every one. The sample consists of 300,000 to 500,000 clones, 80% to 90% of them appearing once. Regarding the study as a whole: Reports say spike-specific CD8+ and CD4+ T cell responses covered substantial breadth after vaccination.

As to this clone: The antigen remains unidentified.

Sequenced here: peripheral blood, sampled in a trial of Ad26.COV2.S vaccine versus placebo. The TCR was taken from a person between 18 and 59 years old who received the Ad26.COV2.S COVID-19 vaccine or a placebo. The rearrangement joins TRBV2 to TRBJ1-2; 7 bases match TRBD1. As DNA, the CDR3 is TGTGCCAGCAGTGAATGGCGAAGGGGGCCCTTGAAAATGTATGGCTACACCTTC. Its protein is CASSEWRRGPLKMYGYTF.